This entry is about one TCR beta chain. Its target antigen remains unknown. No much larger clone exists at a distance of one base, and base qualities are not known. The record originates from a study of CD8 T cells in ankylosing spondylitis (dated by TCRdb to 2016 to 2017). Study-wide context: The study profiled T cell receptor beta repertoires in healthy donors and ankylosing spondylitis patients to find disease-linked TCR variants. The full study cohort comprised 25 ankylosing spondylitis patients and over a hundred healthy donors. Peripheral blood was sampled, and synovial fluid was additionally collected from ankylosing spondylitis patients.

The germline V gene (reference sequence) sets CDR1 to DFQATT and CDR2 to SNEGSKA. The V end gives up 2 bases and the J end 4 bases, leaving 16 bases in the junction not matched to a gene. CDR3 length: 18 amino acids, cysteine to phenylalanine. Only the CDR3 region is kept as DNA, spanning 54 bases read in frame from base 1. These reads were obtained on an Illumina HiSeq 2500. Quantitative 5'-RACE with molecular barcodes was used to prepare TCR beta libraries. The original methods were these. A new computational method, built on a probabilistic model of VDJ rearrangement, was used to identify disease-linked TCR variants. The public reads were reprocessed in TCRdb via fastp at Q25 and MiXCR, keeping in-frame beta chains. Records with the same CDR3 protein are collapsed into one entry carrying the most frequent genes and DNA. The V and J calls reflect TCRdb's pipeline rather than the authors' work. This sample has approximately 240,000 distinct CDR3 sequences in its table, and over 9.5% of those were observed once. Approximately 2.5% of the sample goes to the ten largest clones.

Results the study describes overall, beyond this receptor: Blood from ankylosing spondylitis patients appeared to be characterized by a TCR beta motif made up of seven or eight highly homologous amino acid variants. The disease-linked clones were reported as significantly enriched in matched synovial fluid samples from ankylosing spondylitis patients. Some TCR beta motif variants had previously been reported in synovial fluid and blood of reactive arthritis patients, which suggested common disease-initiation mechanisms. The disease-linked clones had a CD8+ phenotype and were found at relatively low frequencies in peripheral blood.

Input material: blood, either unsorted or a sorted T cell fraction (not recorded which). The chain is made from TRBV20-1 and TRBJ1-2, with 10 junctional bases fitting TRBD1. The TCR comes from a male donor with ankylosing spondylitis or in good health (not recorded which). At the DNA level, the sequence is TGCAGTGCTAGATCAACCGGACAGGGGGATCGAGGGGCCTATGGCTACACCTTC. Its coded protein is CSARSTGQGDRGAYGYTF.